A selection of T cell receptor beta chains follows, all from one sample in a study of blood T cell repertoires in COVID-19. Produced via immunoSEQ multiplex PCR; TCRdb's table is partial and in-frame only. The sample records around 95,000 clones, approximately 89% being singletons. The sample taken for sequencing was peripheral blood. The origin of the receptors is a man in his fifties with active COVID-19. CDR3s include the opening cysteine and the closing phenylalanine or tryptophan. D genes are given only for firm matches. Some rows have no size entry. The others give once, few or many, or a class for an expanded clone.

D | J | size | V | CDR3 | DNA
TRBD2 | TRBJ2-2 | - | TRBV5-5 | CASSLLASGGPGELFF | TGTGCCAGCAGCCTTCTGGCTAGCGGGGGTCCCGGGGAGCTGTTTTTT
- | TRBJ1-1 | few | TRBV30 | CAWSRNTEAFF | TGTGCCTGGAGCAGGAACACTGAAGCTTTCTTT
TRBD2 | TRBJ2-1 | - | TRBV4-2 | CASSQARLAGNNEQFF | TGTGCCAGCAGCCAAGCTCGACTAGCGGGAAACAACGAGCAGTTCTTC
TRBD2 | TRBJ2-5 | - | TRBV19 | CASSTTRGLDRFRPETQYF | TGTGCCAGTAGTACAACGAGAGGACTAGACCGGTTCCGTCCAGAGACCCAGTACTTC
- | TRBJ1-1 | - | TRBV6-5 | CASRDLLNTEAFF | TGTGCCAGCCGGGACTTATTGAACACTGAAGCTTTCTTT
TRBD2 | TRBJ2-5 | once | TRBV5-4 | CASSLAPSGGSLETQYF | TGTGCCAGCAGCTTGGCCCCTAGCGGGGGGTCTCTAGAGACCCAGTACTTC
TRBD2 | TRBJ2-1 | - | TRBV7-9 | CASSLAWREVNYNEQFF | TGTGCCAGCAGCTTAGCTTGGCGGGAGGTTAACTACAATGAGCAGTTCTTC
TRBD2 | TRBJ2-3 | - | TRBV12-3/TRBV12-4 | CATTSGHTDTQYF | TGTGCCACCACTAGCGGACACACAGATACGCAGTATTTT
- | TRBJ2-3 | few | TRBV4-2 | CASSHEGGLTDTQYF | TGTGCCAGCAGCCACGAGGGGGGGCTCACAGATACGCAGTATTTT
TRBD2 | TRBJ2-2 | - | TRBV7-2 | CASSLNRLAGAGGELFF | TGTGCCAGCAGCCTGAACCGACTAGCGGGAGCCGGGGGGGAGCTGTTTTTT
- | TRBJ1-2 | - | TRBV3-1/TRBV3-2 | CASSLGQHYGYTF | TGTGCCAGCAGCCTTGGACAGCACTATGGCTACACCTTC
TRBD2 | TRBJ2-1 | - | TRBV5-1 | CASSLEILAGYNEQFF | TGCGCCAGCAGCTTGGAAATACTAGCGGGGTACAATGAGCAGTTCTTC
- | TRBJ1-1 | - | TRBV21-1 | CASRTPRRGALGDTEAFF | TGTGCCAGCAGAACCCCCCGCCGGGGGGCTCTTGGTGACACTGAAGCTTTCTTT
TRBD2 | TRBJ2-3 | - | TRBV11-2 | CASSLGRLAGLTDTQYF | TGTGCCAGCAGCTTAGGGAGACTAGCGGGGCTCACAGATACGCAGTATTTT
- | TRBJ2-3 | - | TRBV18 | CASSPGLTTDTQYF | TGTGCCAGCTCACCGGGACTTACCACAGATACGCAGTATTTT
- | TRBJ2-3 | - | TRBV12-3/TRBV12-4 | CASSLTGQNTQYF | TGTGCCAGCAGTTTAACCGGACAGAATACGCAGTATTTT
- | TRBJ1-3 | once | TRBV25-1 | CASSPRTSFFSGNTIYF | TGTGCCAGCAGTCCGCGGACATCCTTTTTCTCTGGAAACACCATATATTTT
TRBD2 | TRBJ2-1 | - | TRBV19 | CASNEAGGPSSYNEQFF | TGTGCCAGTAACGAAGCGGGAGGGCCTTCCTCCTACAATGAGCAGTTCTTC
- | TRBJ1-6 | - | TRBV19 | CASSTRTGIGNSPLHF | TGTGCCAGTAGTACCCGGACTGGGATTGGTAATTCACCCCTCCACTTT
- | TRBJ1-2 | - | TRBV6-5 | CASSETANYGYTF | TGTGCCAGCAGCGAGACAGCTAACTATGGCTACACCTTC
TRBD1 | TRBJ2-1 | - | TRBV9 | CASSSRQGRSSYNEQFF | TGTGCCAGCAGCTCTAGACAGGGGCGGAGCTCCTACAATGAGCAGTTCTTC
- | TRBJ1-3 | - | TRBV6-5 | CASWRNRQAKNTIYF | TGTGCCAGCTGGAGAAACCGACAGGCAAAAAACACCATATATTTT
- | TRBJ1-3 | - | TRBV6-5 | CASRRTSTPGNTIYF | TGTGCCAGCAGACGGACTTCCACCCCCGGAAACACCATATATTTT
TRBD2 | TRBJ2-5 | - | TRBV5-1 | CASSQRTSTQYF | TGCGCCAGCAGCCAAAGGACTAGCACCCAGTACTTC
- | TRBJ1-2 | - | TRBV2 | CASRDTIRYGYTF | TGTGCCAGCAGGGACACTATACGCTATGGCTACACCTTC
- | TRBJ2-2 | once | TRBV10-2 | CASTGVYTGELFF | TGCGCCAGTACAGGAGTCTACACCGGGGAGCTGTTTTTT
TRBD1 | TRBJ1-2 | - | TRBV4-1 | CASSHPGQAVGGYTF | TGCGCCAGCAGCCACCCGGGACAGGCGGTCGGCGGCTACACCTTC
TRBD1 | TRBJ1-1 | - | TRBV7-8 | CASRITGTGNTEAFF | TGTGCCAGCAGGATTACCGGGACAGGGAACACTGAAGCTTTCTTT
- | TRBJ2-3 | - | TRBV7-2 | CASSLGLKDTQYF | TGTGCCAGCAGCCTTGGACTAAAAGATACGCAGTATTTT
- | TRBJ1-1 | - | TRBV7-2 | CASRGGKIAFF | TGTGCCAGCAGGGGGGGTAAAATCGCTTTCTTT
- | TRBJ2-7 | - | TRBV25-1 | CASRATGLRGGEQYF | TGTGCCAGCAGAGCGACCGGGCTCAGAGGAGGGGAGCAGTACTTC
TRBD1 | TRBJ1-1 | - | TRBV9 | CASSPRTGGSEAFF | TGTGCCAGCAGCCCAAGGACAGGGGGATCTGAAGCTTTCTTT
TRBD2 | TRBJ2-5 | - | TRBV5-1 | CASRGEGETQYF | TGCGCCAGCAGAGGGGAGGGGGAGACCCAGTACTTC
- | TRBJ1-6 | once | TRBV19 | CASSTRGNSPLHF | TGTGCCAGTAGTACCAGGGGAAATTCACCCCTCCACTTT
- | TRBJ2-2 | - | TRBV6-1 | CASSENRVPGELFF | TGTGCCAGCAGTGAGAACAGGGTTCCCGGGGAGCTGTTTTTT
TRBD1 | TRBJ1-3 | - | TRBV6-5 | CASSSGQGPLKVGYF | TGTGCCAGCAGTTCGGGACAGGGGCCCCTGAAGGTTGGGTATTTT
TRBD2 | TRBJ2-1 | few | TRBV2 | CASSSSRAGVGNEQFF | TGTGCCAGCAGTTCGTCCCGAGCGGGAGTCGGCAATGAGCAGTTCTTC
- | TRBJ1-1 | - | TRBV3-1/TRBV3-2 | CASSHQGNTEAFF | TGTGCCAGCAGCCATCAGGGTAACACTGAAGCTTTCTTT
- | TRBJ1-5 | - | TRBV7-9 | CASSLASNRDYSNQPQHF | TGTGCCAGCAGCTTAGCTTCAAACCGGGATTATAGCAATCAGCCCCAGCATTTT
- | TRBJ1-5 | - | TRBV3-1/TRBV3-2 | CASSQESGGGLSNQPQHF | TGTGCCAGCAGCCAAGAGTCCGGCGGGGGGCTGAGCAATCAGCCCCAGCATTTT
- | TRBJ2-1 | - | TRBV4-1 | CASSQDEVKRQDEQFF | TGCGCCAGCAGCCAAGATGAGGTAAAACGACAGGATGAGCAGTTCTTC
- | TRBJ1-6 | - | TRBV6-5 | CASGTDSPNSPLHF | TGTGCCAGCGGAACGGACAGCCCAAATTCACCCCTCCACTTT
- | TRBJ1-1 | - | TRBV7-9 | CASSPDRSPMNTEAFF | TGTGCCAGCAGCCCTGACAGGTCTCCTATGAACACTGAAGCTTTCTTT
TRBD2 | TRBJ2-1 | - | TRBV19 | CASNKRGVGLAGGSYNEQFF | TGTGCCAGTAATAAAAGGGGGGTGGGACTAGCGGGAGGTTCTTACAATGAGCAGTTCTTC
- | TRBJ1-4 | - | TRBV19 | CASSTVATNEKLFF | TGTGCCAGTAGCACGGTCGCAACTAATGAAAAACTGTTTTTT
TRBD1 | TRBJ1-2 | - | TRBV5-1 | CASSLNLRGQGAFGYTF | TGCGCCAGCAGCTTAAATCTAAGGGGACAGGGGGCTTTTGGCTACACCTTC
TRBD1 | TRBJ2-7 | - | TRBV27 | CASTRTPGQGNYEQYF | TGTGCCAGCACCCGGACCCCGGGACAGGGCAACTACGAGCAGTACTTC
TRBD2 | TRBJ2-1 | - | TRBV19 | CASSILAGSEQFF | TGTGCCAGTAGTATACTAGCGGGGAGTGAGCAGTTCTTC
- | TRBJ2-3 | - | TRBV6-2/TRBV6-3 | CASSYGAGSSTDTQYF | TGTGCCAGCAGTTACGGGGCGGGGTCTAGCACAGATACGCAGTATTTT
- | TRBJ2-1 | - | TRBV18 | CASSSEQISYNEQFF | TGTGCCAGCTCATCGGAACAGATTTCCTACAATGAGCAGTTCTTC
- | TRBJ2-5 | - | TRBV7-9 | CASSFQGLPETQYF | TGTGCCAGCAGCTTTCAGGGGTTACCAGAGACCCAGTACTTC
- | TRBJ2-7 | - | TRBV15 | CATSRETGTRRDF | TGTGCCACCAGCAGAGAAACCGGTACACGACGGGACTTC
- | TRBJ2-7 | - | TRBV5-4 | CASSLGAAAEYF | TGTGCCAGCAGCTTGGGGGCGGCAGCGGAGTACTTC
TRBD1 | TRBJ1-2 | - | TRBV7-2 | CASSTSQGGGANYGYTF | TGTGCCAGCAGCACCTCTCAGGGGGGCGGAGCTAACTATGGCTACACCTTC
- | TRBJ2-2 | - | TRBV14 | CASSQQGTGELFF | TGTGCCAGCAGCCAACAGGGGACCGGGGAGCTGTTTTTT